The rows below give T cell receptor beta chains drawn from one sample of a study of T-cell reconstitution after alpha-beta-depleted transplantation in children. TCRdb passed the PCR reads through MiXCR, listing each CDR3 protein once. The sample records over 200,000 distinct CDR3 sequences, roughly 10% being singletons. The sample consisted of PBMCs, taken before TCRalphabeta/CD19-depleted stem cell transplant. The receptors originated from a child in the first two years of life with acute myeloid leukemia, due to receive a stem cell transplant. CDR3s include the opening cysteine and the closing phenylalanine or tryptophan. A D gene is named only where the DNA matches it firmly. Not all rows give a size; the values are once, few, many and, for expanded clones, a class.

D: TRBD2
J: TRBJ2-3
size: once
V: TRBV20-1
CDR3: CSARSPFSGSTDSQYF
DNA: TGCAGTGCTAGATCCCCCTTTAGCGGGTCCACAGATTCGCAGTATTTT

D: .
J: TRBJ2-7
size: many
V: TRBV3-1
CDR3: CASTQGRVWYF
DNA: TGTGCCAGCACCCAAGGAAGGGTCTGGTACTTC

D: TRBD2
J: TRBJ2-1
size: .
V: TRBV27
CDR3: CATTDRTSGRAHNEQFF
DNA: TGTGCCACCACCGATAGGACTAGCGGGAGGGCCCACAATGAGCAGTTCTTC

D: TRBD1
J: TRBJ2-1
size: many
V: TRBV2
CDR3: CASRADRVNEQFF
DNA: TGTGCCAGCAGAGCGGACAGGGTCAATGAGCAGTTCTTC

D: .
J: TRBJ2-1
size: .
V: TRBV7-3
CDR3: CASSSPGRAYNEQFF
DNA: TGTGCCAGCAGCTCCCCGGGCAGGGCCTACAATGAGCAGTTCTTC

D: TRBD1
J: TRBJ1-2
size: .
V: TRBV11-1
CDR3: CASSLRTGLEGYTF
DNA: TGTGCCAGCAGCCTGCGGACAGGTTTAGAAGGCTACACCTTC

D: .
J: TRBJ1-1
size: many
V: TRBV11-2
CDR3: CASSPRGRLNTEAFF
DNA: TGTGCCAGCAGCCCTCGAGGACGGTTGAACACTGAAGCTTTCTTT

D: .
J: TRBJ2-7
size: many
V: TRBV20-1
CDR3: CSAIGYEQYF
DNA: TGCAGTGCTATAGGCTACGAGCAGTACTTC

D: .
J: TRBJ2-3
size: many
V: TRBV28
CDR3: CASTPGSNIGDTQYF
DNA: TGTGCCAGCACCCCAGGTAGCAATATCGGGGATACGCAGTATTTT

D: .
J: TRBJ2-4
size: many
V: TRBV25-1
CDR3: CASSQQRQELAKNIQYF
DNA: TGTGCCAGCAGTCAACAGAGACAGGAGCTAGCCAAAAACATTCAGTACTTC

D: .
J: TRBJ2-7
size: many
V: TRBV7-9
CDR3: CASSLSRGGTVPYEQYF
DNA: TGTGCCAGCAGCTTAAGTAGGGGCGGGACTGTACCCTACGAGCAGTACTTC

D: .
J: TRBJ1-3
size: many
V: TRBV20-1
CDR3: CSAQGQDNSGNTIYF
DNA: TGCAGTGCTCAGGGGCAGGACAACTCTGGAAACACCATATATTTT

D: .
J: TRBJ2-1
size: many
V: TRBV6-2/TRBV6-3
CDR3: CASSYTGRKEQFF
DNA: TGTGCCAGCAGTTACACTGGGAGGAAGGAGCAGTTCTTC